Below, 27 T cell receptor beta chains from the same sample are listed, as sequenced in a study of identifying expanded T cells in peripheral blood. Profiled with immunoSEQ multiplex PCR; TCRdb holds only in-frame clones, not every one. The sample has 100,000 to 150,000 clones; about 86% are singletons. Material: blood. The receptors were sampled from a person between 18 and 75 years old in good health.

The chain couples TRBV5-6 to TRBJ2-1; TRBD2 matches 10 bases. This CDR3 region has 15 residues. Trimming at V came to 0 bases and at J to 10 bases, leaving 7 bases not matched to a gene. Germline-derived CDR1 and CDR2 are SGHDT and YYEEEE. The CDR3 is CASSLEATSGSEQFF. The CDR3 nucleotides read TGTGCCAGCAGCTTGGAGGCGACTAGCGGGTCCGAGCAGTTCTTC.

The chain has TRBV18 and TRBJ1-5; 7 bases are a match to TRBD1. The V gene's germline CDR1 is KGHSH and CDR2 LQKENI. The V gene end was trimmed by 0 bases and the J gene end by 5 bases; junction bases not matched to a gene: 13. CDR3 length equals 18 residues. The CDR3 nucleotides read TGTGCCAGCTCACCACCGTATAAAGGGGGCATTTGGTATCAGCCCCAGCATTTT. It yields the protein CASSPPYKGGIWYQPQHF.

V usage is TRBV5-1 and J usage is TRBJ2-7, with 8 bases identical to TRBD2. CDR1 is SGHRS, CDR2 YFSETQ, per germline. V was clipped by 4 bases and J by 1 base; unmatched bases: 7. The CDR3 covers 15 residues. The CDR3: CASSEVSGISYEQYF. The CDR3 nucleotides are TGCGCCAGCAGCGAAGTTAGCGGGATTTCCTACGAGCAGTACTTC.

The chain links TRBV19 to TRBJ1-1; D not certain. CDR1 and CDR2 (germline): LNHDA, SQIVND (reference sequence). The CDR3 totals 13 residues. Trimming took off 7 bases at V and 4 bases at J, with 13 bases between the two ends. CDR3 nucleotide sequence: TGTGCCAGTATGACGGGCGGAGGCACTGAAGCTTTCTTT. It specifies CASMTGGGTEAFF. Combining the CDR3 with reference TRBV19 and TRBJ1-1 gives the whole variable domain DGGITQSPKYLFRKEGQNVTLSCEQNLNHDAMYWYRQDPGQGLRLIYYSQIVNDFQKGDIAEGYSVSREKKESFPLTVTSAQKNPTAFYLCASMTGGGTEAFFGQGTRLTVV.

This clone was seen at least ten times. This sequence joins TRBV19 and TRBJ2-1, with 7 bases that match TRBD2. CDR3 length: 14 amino acids. CDR1 and CDR2 (germline): LNHDA, SQIVND (reference sequence). V was clipped by 4 bases and J by 4 bases; unmatched bases: 4. The CDR3: CASSSGSSYNEQFF. DNA of the CDR3: TGTGCCAGTAGTAGCGGGAGCTCTTACAATGAGCAGTTCTTC.

This clone was detected a few times. The rearrangement uses TRBV7-9 and TRBJ1-1, with D possibly matching TRBD1 (6 bases). V gave up 6 bases and J gave up 1 base, with 15 bases separating them. CDR1 is SEHNR, CDR2 FQNEAQ, per germline (reference sequence). There are 15 residues in the CDR3. CDR3 residues: CASSLTGQPNTEAFF. CDR3 coding DNA: TGTGCCAGCAGTCTCACCGGACAGCCGAACACTGAAGCTTTCTTT.

This clone was detected only once. The CDR3: CNVTGQGRNYGYTF. CDR3 nucleotides: TGCAACGTCACGGGACAGGGGCGGAACTATGGCTACACCTTC. The chain carries TRBV29-1 and TRBJ1-2; TRBD1 matches at 10 bases. CDR3 size: 14 residues. Germline CDR1 is SQVTM and CDR2 is ANQGSEA. Full variable domain (rest looked up from reference TRBV29-1 and TRBJ1-2): SAVISQKPSRDICQRGTSLTIQCQVDSQVTMMFWYRQQPGQSLTLIATANQGSEATYESGFVIDKFPISRPNLTFSTLTVSNMSPEDSSIYLCNVTGQGRNYGYTFGSGTRLTVV.

This clone has only a few counts. The genes are TRBV12-2 and TRBJ1-5; TRBD1 is the table's D call and was not checked against the DNA. TRBV12-2 is an annotated pseudogene. The CDR3 is 16 residues long. The CDR3 loop reads CASRLQQGQGFQPQHF. CDR3 in DNA: TGTGCAAGTCGCTTACAACAGGGACAGGGGTTTCAGCCCCAGCATTTT.

This chain links TRBV20-1 with TRBJ2-4; D is uncertain. The germline gives CDR1 DFQATT, CDR2 SNEGSKA (reference sequence). With 6 bases removed from V and 10 bases from J, the gap between germline ends came to 10 bases. The length of the CDR3 is 10 residues. The CDR3 sequence is CSANPEIQYF. The CDR3 bases are TGCAGTGCCAACCCAGAGATTCAGTACTTC.

The V gene is TRBV9, the J gene TRBJ2-3, with D tentatively TRBD2 (6 bases). Trimming stripped 3 bases from V and 5 bases from J, with 13 bases between. The CDR3 runs 14 residues. Looked up from germline, CDR1 is SGDLS and CDR2 is YYNGEE. As DNA, the CDR3 is TGTGCCAGCAGCGCGACGGACGGGAGAGATACGCAGTATTTT. This sequence encodes CASSATDGRDTQYF.

The V call is TRBV7-7, the J call TRBJ2-3; TRBD1 matches 7 bases. This CDR3 region has 15 residues. Germline V lookup: CDR1 SSHAT, CDR2 FNYEAQ (reference sequence). J lost 3 bases, V lost 5 bases, and 8 bases had no gene match. The CDR3 region is CASSHGRGWTDTQYF. CDR3 coding DNA: TGTGCCAGCAGCCACGGCAGGGGGTGGACAGATACGCAGTATTTT.

The chain employs TRBV19 and TRBJ1-3; a possible D gene is TRBD1 (6 bases). There are 15 residues in the CDR3. Trimming left V 9 bases short and J 3 bases short, with 18 bases between. Germline assignment: CDR1 LNHDA and CDR2 SQIVND (reference sequence). The DNA for the CDR3 is TGTGCCAGGATGGGGGCAAACGTTCATGGAAACACCATATATTTT. Translation: CARMGANVHGNTIYF.

The chain couples TRBV7-9 to TRBJ2-3; perhaps TRBD2 as D (5 bases). Deletions cut 6 bases from V and 2 bases from J, with 18 bases between. CDR1 is SEHNR, CDR2 FQNEAQ, per germline (reference sequence). The CDR3 spans 16 residues. CDR3: CASRRGLSGHTDTQYF. In DNA form, the CDR3 reads TGTGCCAGCAGACGGGGATTAAGTGGGCACACAGATACGCAGTATTTT.

In its sample, this clone was seen once. The chain uses TRBV11-1 and TRBJ2-5, with 8 bases matching TRBD1. This CDR3 contains 14 residues. V lost 5 bases and J lost 4; bases outside the gene matches: 6. From germline, CDR1 is SGHAT and CDR2 FQDESV (reference sequence). CDR3 sequence reads: CASSDGQGGETQYF. The CDR3 DNA reads TGTGCCAGCAGCGATGGACAGGGAGGAGAGACCCAGTACTTC. Full variable domain (missing parts from reference TRBV11-1 and TRBJ2-5): EAEVAQSPRYKITEKSQAVAFWCDPISGHATLYWYRQILGQGPELLVQFQDESVVDDSQLPKDRFSAERLKGVDSTLKIQPAELGDSAMYLCASSDGQGGETQYFGPGTRLLVL.

V usage is TRBV6-5 and J usage is TRBJ1-4; 7 bases agree with TRBD1. Trimming took 6 bases from V and 3 from J; bases not matched to a gene: 4. This CDR3 comprises 14 residues. The germline gives CDR1 MNHEY, CDR2 SVGAGI. The CDR3 sequence: CASRWDSSNEKLFF. The CDR3 nucleotides are TGTGCCAGCAGGTGGGACAGCTCTAATGAAAAACTGTTTTTT.

The chain combines TRBV5-1 with TRBJ1-3; a possible D gene is TRBD1 (5 bases). The CDR3 is 15 residues long. CDR1 is SGHRS, CDR2 YFSETQ, per germline. Trimming took off 4 bases at V and 3 bases at J, with 14 bases between the two ends. The CDR3 is CASSPGGGGGNTIYF. CDR3 DNA: TGCGCCAGCAGCCCCGGTGGTGGGGGTGGAAACACCATATATTTT.

The rearrangement uses TRBV9 and TRBJ1-1, with D possibly matching TRBD1 (5 bases). Germline V gene sequence: CDR1 SGDLS, CDR2 YYNGEE. V dropped 3 bases and J dropped 6 bases, with 15 bases sitting between them. There are 14 residues in the CDR3. CDR3 sequence (DNA): TGTGCCAGCAGCGCCGACGGGGGGAGCTCTGAAGCTTTCTTT. This translates into CASSADGGSSEAFF.

This clone was counted once. The CDR3 DNA is TGTGCCAGCAGCCTCGCCTTTGGCTACACCTTC. It encodes CASSLAFGYTF. The chain has TRBV11-3 and TRBJ1-2; D not resolved. Trimming left V 5 bases short and J 7 bases short, with 8 bases between. The CDR3 has 11 amino acids. Germline V gene lookup returns CDR1 SGHNT and CDR2 YENEEA. Filled out from reference TRBV11-3 and TRBJ1-2, the complete variable domain reads EAGVVQSPRYKIIEKKQPVAFWCNPISGHNTLYWYLQNLGQGPELLIRYENEEAVDDSQLPKDRFSAERLKGVDSTLKIQPAELGDSAVYLCASSLAFGYTFGSGTRLTVV.

The J gene is TRBJ2-5, the V gene TRBV5-5, with TRBD1 as a possible D gene (6 bases). CDR3 length: 14 amino acids. Trimming left V 0 bases short and J 3 bases short, with 9 bases between. Germline CDR1 reads SGHKS; CDR2 reads YYEKEE (reference sequence). The CDR3 sequence: CASSLGDTKETQYF. The CDR3 nucleotides are TGTGCCAGCAGCTTGGGGGACACAAAAGAGACCCAGTACTTC.

V and J are TRBV10-1 and TRBJ2-3; 9 bases fit TRBD2. The ends lost 5 bases at V and 0 bases at J; junction bases unmatched: 6. The CDR3 covers 16 residues. CDR1 is WNHNN and CDR2 is SYGVQD in the germline V gene (reference sequence). Here the CDR3 reads CASSLGLAKSTDTQYF. The DNA of the CDR3 is TGCGCCAGCAGTCTAGGACTAGCGAAAAGCACAGATACGCAGTATTTT.

The chain recombines TRBV6-1 with TRBJ2-2; no firm D call. This CDR3 spans 13 amino acids. The germline gives CDR1 MNHNS, CDR2 SASEGT. V lost 0 bases and J 5 bases, leaving 4 bases between the germline ends. CDR3 nucleotide sequence: TGTGCCAGCAGTGAAGCAGGGACCGGGGAGCTGTTTTTT. This sequence encodes CASSEAGTGELFF.

The rearrangement joins TRBV2 to TRBJ1-4; 8 bases agree with TRBD1. CDR3 size: 13 residues. Unmatched junction bases numbered 6, after V lost 8 bases and J lost 7 bases. In germline, CDR1 is SNHLY, CDR2 FYNNEI. CDR3 region: CASLGQVGEKLFF. CDR3 bases: TGTGCCAGCCTGGGACAGGTTGGTGAAAAACTGTTTTTT. Complete variable domain (other parts from reference TRBV2 and TRBJ1-4): EPEVTQTPSHQVTQMGQEVILRCVPISNHLYFYWYRQILGQKVEFLVSFYNNEISEKSEIFDDQFSVERPDGSNFTLKIRSTKLEDSAMYFCASLGQVGEKLFFGSGTQLSVL.

The V gene is TRBV5-1, the J gene TRBJ1-6; D ambiguous. Germline CDR1 and CDR2: SGHRS and YFSETQ. The CDR3 totals 13 residues. Trimming left V 1 base short and J 10 bases short, with 9 bases between. CDR3 residues: CASSLIGKSPLHF. As DNA, the CDR3 is TGCGCCAGCAGCTTGATCGGGAAATCACCCCTCCACTTT.

This clone was seen only once. The V and J genes are TRBV28 and TRBJ2-7; D call uncertain. Germline values: CDR1 MDHEN, CDR2 SYDVKM. Trimming took off 6 bases at V and 4 bases at J, with 19 bases between the two ends. CDR3 size: 15 residues. Here the CDR3 DNA reads TGTGCCAGCAGCCCGTTTCGTTTCGAGAGATACGAGCAGTACTTC. It encodes CASSPFRFERYEQYF.

The rearrangement uses TRBV5-1 and TRBJ2-3; TRBD1 agrees at 8 bases. Germline CDR1 SGHRS, CDR2 YFSETQ. This CDR3 spans 15 amino acids. J was trimmed by 6 bases and V by 0 bases; bases with no gene match: 6. CDR3 DNA sequence: TGCGCCAGCAGCTTGGGGGTCAGGGGGCAGGATACGCAGTATTTT. It yields the protein CASSLGVRGQDTQYF.

The chain carries TRBV20-1 and TRBJ2-7, with TRBD1 identical over 8 bases. V lost 6 bases to trimming and J lost 5 bases; unmatched junction nucleotides: 3. The germline CDR1 and CDR2 sequences are DFQATT and SNEGSKA (reference sequence). CDR3 length: 11 amino acids. CDR3 coding DNA: TGCAGTGCCGGACAGGGCAACGAGCAGTACTTC. It yields the protein CSAGQGNEQYF.

This chain joins TRBV10-3 and TRBJ1-1; TRBD1 agrees at 7 bases. Germline V CDR1 and CDR2: ENHRY, SYGVKD. V was clipped by 0 bases and J by 8 bases; unmatched bases: 6. The CDR3 runs 14 residues. CDR3 sequence reads: CAISESGGGKEAFF. The CDR3 DNA follows: TGTGCCATCAGTGAGTCGGGAGGGGGCAAGGAAGCTTTCTTT.